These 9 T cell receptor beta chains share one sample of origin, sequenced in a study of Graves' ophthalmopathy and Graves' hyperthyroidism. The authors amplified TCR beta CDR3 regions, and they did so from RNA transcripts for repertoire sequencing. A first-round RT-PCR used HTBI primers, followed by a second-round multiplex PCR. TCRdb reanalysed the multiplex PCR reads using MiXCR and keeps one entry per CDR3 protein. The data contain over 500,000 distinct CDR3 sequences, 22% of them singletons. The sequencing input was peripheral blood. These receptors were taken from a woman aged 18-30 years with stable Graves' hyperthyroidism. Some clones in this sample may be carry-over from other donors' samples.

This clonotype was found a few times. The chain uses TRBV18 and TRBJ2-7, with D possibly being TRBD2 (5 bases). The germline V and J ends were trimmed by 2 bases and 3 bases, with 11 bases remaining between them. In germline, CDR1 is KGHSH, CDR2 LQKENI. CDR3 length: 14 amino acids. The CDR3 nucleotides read TGTGCCAGCTCACCAACGAGGGCCCACTACGAGCAGTACTTC. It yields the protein CASSPTRAHYEQYF.

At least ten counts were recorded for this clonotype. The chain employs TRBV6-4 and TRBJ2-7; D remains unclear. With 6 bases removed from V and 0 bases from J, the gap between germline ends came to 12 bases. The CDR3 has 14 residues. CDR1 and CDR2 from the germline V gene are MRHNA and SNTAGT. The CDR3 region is CASRLTASSYEQYF. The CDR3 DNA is TGTGCCAGCAGATTGACGGCGAGCTCCTACGAGCAGTACTTC.

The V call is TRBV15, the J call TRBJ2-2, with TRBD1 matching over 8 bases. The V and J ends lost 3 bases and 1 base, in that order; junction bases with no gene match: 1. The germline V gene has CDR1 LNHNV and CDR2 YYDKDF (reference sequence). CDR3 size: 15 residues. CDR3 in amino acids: CATSSGQGNTGELFF. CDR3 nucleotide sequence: TGTGCCACCAGCAGTGGACAGGGGAACACCGGGGAGCTGTTTTTT. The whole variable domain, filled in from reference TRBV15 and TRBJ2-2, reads DAMVIQNPRYQVTQFGKPVTLSCSQTLNHNVMYWYQQKSSQAPKLLFHYYDKDFNNEADTPDNFQSRRPNTSFCFLDIRSPGLGDTAMYLCATSSGQGNTGELFFGEGSRLTVL.

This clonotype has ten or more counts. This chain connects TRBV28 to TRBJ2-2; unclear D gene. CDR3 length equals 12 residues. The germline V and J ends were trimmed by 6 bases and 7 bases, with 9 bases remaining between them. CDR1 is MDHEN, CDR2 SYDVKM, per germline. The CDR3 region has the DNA TGTGCCAGCAGATGGCAGCTCGGGGAGCTGTTTTTT. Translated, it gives CASRWQLGELFF.

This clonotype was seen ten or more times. CDR3 in amino acids: CATSRASGSTYEQYF. CDR3 nucleotide sequence: TGTGCCACCAGCAGGGCTAGCGGCTCTACCTACGAGCAGTACTTC. The rearrangement links TRBV15 to TRBJ2-7; 7 nucleotides match TRBD2. Trimming took 3 bases from V and 2 from J; bases not matched to a gene: 7. Germline lookup yields CDR1 LNHNV and CDR2 YYDKDF (reference sequence). CDR3 size: 15 residues. The full variable domain, with the rest looked up from reference TRBV15 and TRBJ2-7, is DAMVIQNPRYQVTQFGKPVTLSCSQTLNHNVMYWYQQKSSQAPKLLFHYYDKDFNNEADTPDNFQSRRPNTSFCFLDIRSPGLGDTAMYLCATSRASGSTYEQYFGPGTRLTVT.

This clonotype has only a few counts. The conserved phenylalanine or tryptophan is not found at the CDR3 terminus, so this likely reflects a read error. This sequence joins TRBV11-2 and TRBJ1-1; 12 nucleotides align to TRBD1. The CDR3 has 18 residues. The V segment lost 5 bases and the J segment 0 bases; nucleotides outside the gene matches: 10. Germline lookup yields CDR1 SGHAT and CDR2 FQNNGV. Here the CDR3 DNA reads TGTGCCAGCAGCCACCCCCCGGGACAGGGGGCGGTGAACACTGAAGCTTTCCTT. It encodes CASSHPPGQGAVNTEAFL.

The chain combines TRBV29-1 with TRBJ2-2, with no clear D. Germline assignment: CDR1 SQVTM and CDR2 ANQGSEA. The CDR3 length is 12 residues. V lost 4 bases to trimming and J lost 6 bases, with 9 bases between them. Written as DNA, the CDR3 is TGCAGCGTTGGGTTCCCCGCCGGGGAGCTGTTTTTT. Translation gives CSVGFPAGELFF.

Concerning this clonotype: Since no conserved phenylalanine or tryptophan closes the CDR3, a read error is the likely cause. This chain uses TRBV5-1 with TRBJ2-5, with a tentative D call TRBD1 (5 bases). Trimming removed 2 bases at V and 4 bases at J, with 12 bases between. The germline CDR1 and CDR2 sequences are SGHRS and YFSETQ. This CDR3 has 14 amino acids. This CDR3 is CASSLATVGETQYL. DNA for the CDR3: TGCGCCAGCAGCTTAGCGACAGTTGGAGAGACCCAGTACCTC.

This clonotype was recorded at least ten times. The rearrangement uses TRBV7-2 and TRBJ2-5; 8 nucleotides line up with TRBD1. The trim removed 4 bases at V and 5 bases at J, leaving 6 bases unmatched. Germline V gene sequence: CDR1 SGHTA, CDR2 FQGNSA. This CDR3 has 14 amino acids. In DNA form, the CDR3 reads TGTGCCAGCAGCTATGACAGGGGTTCGGAGACCCAGTACTTC. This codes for CASSYDRGSETQYF.